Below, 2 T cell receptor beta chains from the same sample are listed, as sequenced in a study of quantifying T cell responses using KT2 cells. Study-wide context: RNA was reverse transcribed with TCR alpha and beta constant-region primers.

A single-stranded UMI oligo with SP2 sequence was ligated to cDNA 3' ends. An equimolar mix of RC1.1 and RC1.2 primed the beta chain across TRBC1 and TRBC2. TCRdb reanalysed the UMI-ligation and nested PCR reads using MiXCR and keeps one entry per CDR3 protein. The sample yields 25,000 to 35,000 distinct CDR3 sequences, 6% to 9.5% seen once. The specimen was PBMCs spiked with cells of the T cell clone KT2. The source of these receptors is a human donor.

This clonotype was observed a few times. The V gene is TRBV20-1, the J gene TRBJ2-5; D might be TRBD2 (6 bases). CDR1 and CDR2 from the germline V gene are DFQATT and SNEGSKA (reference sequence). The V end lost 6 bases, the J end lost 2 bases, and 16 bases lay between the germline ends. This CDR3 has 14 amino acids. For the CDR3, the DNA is TGCAGTGCCATCCCGGACTATCAACAAGAGACCCAGTACTTC. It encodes CSAIPDYQQETQYF.

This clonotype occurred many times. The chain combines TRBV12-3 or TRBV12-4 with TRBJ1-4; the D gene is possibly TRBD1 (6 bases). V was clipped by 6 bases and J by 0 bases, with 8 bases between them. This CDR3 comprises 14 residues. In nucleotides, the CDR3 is TGTGCCAGCAGCGACAGGCCAACTAATGAAAAACTGTTTTTT. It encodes CASSDRPTNEKLFF.